Listed below are T cell receptor beta chains from one sample, sequenced in a study of cytomegalovirus exposure and HLA in healthy donors. The data were produced by immunoSEQ multiplex PCR, yet TCRdb's version contains in-frame clones alone and is incomplete. Of roughly 150,000 clones listed, 75% to 90% were seen once; the top ten hold about 1.2%. Sample: PBMCs. The receptors were gathered from a boy between 2 and 15 years old in good health and CMV-seronegative. Each CDR3 is given with its conserved first and last residue. A D gene is named only where the DNA matches it firmly. Clone sizes are given selectively: once, few, many, or a class where the clone is expanded.

j_gene | d_gene | v_gene | abundance | CDR3nt | CDR3aa
TRBJ2-1 | . | TRBV14 | once | TGTGCCAGCAGCTTGATGACTAGTCCCTCCTACAATGAGCAGTTCTTC | CASSLMTSPSYNEQFF
TRBJ2-2 | TRBD2 | TRBV5-6 | . | TGTGCCAGCAGCTTCGGGAGGGGGGAGCTGTTTTTT | CASSFGRGELFF
TRBJ2-7 | . | TRBV19 | . | TGTGCCAGTAGTAATGGACTTACTTACGAGCAGTACTTC | CASSNGLTYEQYF
TRBJ1-1 | TRBD1 | TRBV5-6 | . | TGTGCCAGCAGCTGGGGGACAGGGGGCGCGTGGACTGAAGCTTTCTTT | CASSWGTGGAWTEAFF
TRBJ2-5 | TRBD1 | TRBV14 | . | TGTGCCAGCAGCCCCGAGACAGGGGGCAGGCAAGAGACCCAGTACTTC | CASSPETGGRQETQYF
TRBJ1-6 | . | TRBV30 | . | TGTGCCTGGACGGAAGGGGCGAGGAATTCACCCCTCCACTTT | CAWTEGARNSPLHF
TRBJ1-1 | . | TRBV19 | . | TGTGCCAGCCGGACAGTAAACACTGAAGCTTTCTTT | CASRTVNTEAFF
TRBJ1-5 | TRBD1 | TRBV7-8 | . | TGTGCCAGCAGCTTAGTTGGCGACAGGGGTGGTCAGCCCCAGCATTTT | CASSLVGDRGGQPQHF
TRBJ2-3 | TRBD2 | TRBV4-2 | . | TGTGCCAGCAGCCCAAGCCTGACTAGCGGCACAGATACGCAGTATTTT | CASSPSLTSGTDTQYF
TRBJ1-2 | . | TRBV10-3 | few | TGTGCCATCAGTGCAGATGCTAACTATGGCTACACCTTC | CAISADANYGYTF
TRBJ1-2 | TRBD1 | TRBV29-1 | . | TGCAGCGTGGATGGACAGGGGGTGAGGTATGGCTACACCTTC | CSVDGQGVRYGYTF
TRBJ1-2 | TRBD1 | TRBV7-2 | . | TGTGCCAGCAGCCAAGGCATCTGGGTGGGGACAGGGCGTGGAGGCTACACCTTC | CASSQGIWVGTGRGGYTF
TRBJ2-3 | TRBD2 | TRBV7-9 | . | TGTGCCAGCAGCTTACTACTAGCGGGAGGGAGCACAGATACGCAGTATTTT | CASSLLLAGGSTDTQYF
TRBJ2-1 | TRBD1 | TRBV9 | once | TGTGCCAGCAGCGTAGCGGGACAGGGGACTAATGAGCAGTTCTTC | CASSVAGQGTNEQFF
TRBJ2-7 | TRBD1 | TRBV10-3 | . | TGTGCCATCAGTGGGAACACGGGACAGATTGCCTACGAGCAGTACTTC | CAISGNTGQIAYEQYF
TRBJ2-7 | TRBD2 | TRBV13 | . | TGTGCCAGCAGCGTAAGACTAGCGGGAGGGCCCGGCGAGCAGTACTTC | CASSVRLAGGPGEQYF
TRBJ2-7 | TRBD1 | TRBV27 | . | TGTGCCAGCAGTTTAACTGGGACAGGGGGGTCCTACGAGCAGTACTTC | CASSLTGTGGSYEQYF
TRBJ2-7 | . | TRBV5-1 | . | TGCGCCAGCCGTCACGGGAGCCGTAGCTCCTACGAGCAGTACTTC | CASRHGSRSSYEQYF
TRBJ2-3 | . | TRBV6-6 | few | TGTGCCAGCAGTTACGGGGGCAGCGGGGGCACAGATACGCAGTATTTT | CASSYGGSGGTDTQYF
TRBJ1-3 | TRBD1 | TRBV15 | . | TGTGCCACCCAGACAGGGGAACGAGACACCATATATTTT | CATQTGERDTIYF
TRBJ1-2 | . | TRBV6-1 | . | TGTGCCAGCAGTGAATCAGGGTTAGGCTACACCTTC | CASSESGLGYTF
TRBJ2-7 | TRBD2 | TRBV9 | . | TGTGCCAGCAGCGTAGGGACTAGCGACGAGCAGTACTTC | CASSVGTSDEQYF
TRBJ2-7 | TRBD2 | TRBV12-5 | . | TGTGCTAGTGGTTTGGGGCGGATGGCGGGACTAGCGGGAGAAGAGCAGTACTTC | CASGLGRMAGLAGEEQYF
TRBJ1-2 | . | TRBV9 | . | TGTGCCAGCAGCGTAGATTTGGATCTTAGCTCAAAAGGCTACACCTTC | CASSVDLDLSSKGYTF
TRBJ2-1 | TRBD2 | TRBV2 | . | TGTGCCAGCAGTCATCCGATCCCCGGACTAGCGGGATGGAATGAGCAGTTCTTC | CASSHPIPGLAGWNEQFF
TRBJ2-1 | TRBD2 | TRBV29-1 | . | TGCAGCGTTGAATTTCTACTAGCGGGACCCAATGAGCAGTTCTTC | CSVEFLLAGPNEQFF
TRBJ1-5 | TRBD1 | TRBV5-6 | once | TGTGCCAGCAGTCTGGAAGGGGGCTTCGGAGATCAGCCCCAGCATTTT | CASSLEGGFGDQPQHF
TRBJ1-1 | . | TRBV2 | . | TGTGCCAGCAGTGGGCAGATGAACACTGAAGCTTTCTTT | CASSGQMNTEAFF
TRBJ1-6 | . | TRBV12-5 | . | TGTGCTAGTGGAGCCTCGGGAGGAGGGAAGTCACCCCTCCACTTT | CASGASGGGKSPLHF
TRBJ1-4 | . | TRBV11-2 | once | TGTGCCAGCAGCCCCCTTACCCGGACAGTCGGTAATGAAAAACTGTTTTTT | CASSPLTRTVGNEKLFF
TRBJ1-4 | . | TRBV25-1 | . | TGTGCCAGCAACAGGGATCCTAATGAAAAACTGTTTTTT | CASNRDPNEKLFF
TRBJ1-6 | . | TRBV4-3 | . | TGCGCCAGCAGCCAAGACAGAAAAAATTCACCCCTCCACTTT | CASSQDRKNSPLHF
TRBJ1-4 | . | TRBV6-6 | . | TGTGCCAGCAGACCGTTGGAGACTCCTGAAAAACTGTTTTTT | CASRPLETPEKLFF
TRBJ2-5 | TRBD2 | TRBV11-2 | . | TGTGCCAGCAGCCTCGGGACTAGCGACCAAGAGACCCAGTACTTC | CASSLGTSDQETQYF
TRBJ2-7 | . | TRBV9 | . | TGTGCCAGCAGCGTAGACCTAGTTCAGTACGAGCAGTACTTC | CASSVDLVQYEQYF
TRBJ2-2 | TRBD1 | TRBV27 | . | TGTGCCAGCAGTCCGGACAGGGGGTTCTTAAACACCGGGGAGCTGTTTTTT | CASSPDRGFLNTGELFF
TRBJ1-2 | . | TRBV27 | . | TGTGCCAGCAGTTTACTACCCCCAGGGGCGCAGAGTGGCTACACCTTC | CASSLLPPGAQSGYTF
TRBJ2-5 | . | TRBV5-1 | . | TGCGCCAGCAGCTCGAGCCTAGAGACCCAGTACTTC | CASSSSLETQYF
TRBJ2-2 | TRBD2 | TRBV5-1 | . | TGCGCCAGCAGCCAAACTAGCGGGAGTCGGACCGGGGAGCTGTTTTTT | CASSQTSGSRTGELFF
TRBJ1-2 | . | TRBV11-2 | . | TGTGCCAGCAGCCCCTCGAGGGTCTCTAACTATGGCTACACCTTC | CASSPSRVSNYGYTF
TRBJ1-2 | . | TRBV27 | . | TGTGCCAGCAGTTTGAGGGGGAGGGGCTATGGCTACACCTTC | CASSLRGRGYGYTF
TRBJ2-5 | TRBD2 | TRBV25-1 | . | TGTGCCAGCAGTGAGTCTAGCGGGAGAAAGACCCAGTACTTC | CASSESSGRKTQYF
TRBJ1-5 | . | TRBV7-9 | . | TGTGCCAGCAGCTTAGGCAGGGGCAATCAGCCCCAGCATTTT | CASSLGRGNQPQHF
TRBJ1-1 | TRBD1 | TRBV5-1 | . | TGCGCCAGCAGCTTGGGGACAGGGCCCATGAACACTGAAGCTTTCTTT | CASSLGTGPMNTEAFF
TRBJ1-1 | TRBD1 | TRBV11-2 | . | TGTGCCAGCAGCCTGACAGGGAGGTTGGGTGAAGCTTTCTTT | CASSLTGRLGEAFF
TRBJ2-3 | TRBD2 | TRBV10-3 | once | TGTGCCATCAGAGCGGCGGGAGTAGATACGCAGTATTTT | CAIRAAGVDTQYF
TRBJ1-3 | . | TRBV9 | . | TGTGCCAGCAGCGTCGCAGGGGACTCTGGAAACACCATATATTTT | CASSVAGDSGNTIYF
TRBJ2-3 | TRBD2 | TRBV6-1 | . | TGTGCCAGCAGTGAGGCTGGACTAGCGGGAGGGCCCTTACGAGCAGATACGCAGTATTTT | CASSEAGLAGGPLRADTQYF
TRBJ1-3 | . | TRBV21-1 | . | TGTGCCAGCAGCAAACGCGCAGGGGCTGGAAACACCATATATTTT | CASSKRAGAGNTIYF
TRBJ2-7 | TRBD2 | TRBV6-1 | . | TGTGCCAGCAGTACGGGACTAGCGAGCCACGAGCAGTACTTC | CASSTGLASHEQYF
TRBJ2-7 | . | TRBV30 | . | TGTGCCTGGACGATGCAGGCCCTAACCTACGAGCAGTACTTC | CAWTMQALTYEQYF
TRBJ2-2 | TRBD1 | TRBV15 | . | TGTGCCACCAGCAGTCCCGGGACAGGGAACACCGGGGAGCTGTTTTTT | CATSSPGTGNTGELFF
TRBJ2-1 | . | TRBV14 | . | TGTGCCAGCAGCCAAGAGAGCAGGCGTACTTACAATGAGCAGTTCTTC | CASSQESRRTYNEQFF
TRBJ2-6 | TRBD2 | TRBV6-1 | . | TGTGCCAGCAGTGCAGCGGGAGCCTCTGGGGCCAACGTCCTGACTTTC | CASSAAGASGANVLTF